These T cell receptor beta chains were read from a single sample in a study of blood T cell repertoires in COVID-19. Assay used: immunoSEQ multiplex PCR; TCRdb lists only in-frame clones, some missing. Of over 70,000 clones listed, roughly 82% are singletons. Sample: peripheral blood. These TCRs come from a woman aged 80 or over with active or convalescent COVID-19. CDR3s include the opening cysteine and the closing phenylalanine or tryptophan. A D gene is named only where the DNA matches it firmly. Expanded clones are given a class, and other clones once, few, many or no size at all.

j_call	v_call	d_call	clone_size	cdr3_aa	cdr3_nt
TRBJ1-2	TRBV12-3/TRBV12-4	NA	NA	CARDSARLYGYTF	TGTGCCAGAGACAGCGCCAGACTCTATGGCTACACCTTC
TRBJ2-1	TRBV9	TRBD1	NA	CASSDRGQSHNEQFF	TGTGCCAGCAGTGACAGGGGGCAGAGTCACAATGAGCAGTTCTTC
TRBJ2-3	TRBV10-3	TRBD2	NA	CAISESGLAGADTQYF	TGTGCCATCAGTGAGTCGGGACTAGCGGGGGCGGATACGCAGTATTTT
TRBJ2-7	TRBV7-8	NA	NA	CASSFSGRAYEQYF	TGTGCCAGCAGCTTTTCCGGGAGAGCCTACGAGCAGTACTTC
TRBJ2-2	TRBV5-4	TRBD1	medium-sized	CASSLGAGGPSNTGELFF	TGTGCCAGCAGCTTGGGGGCAGGGGGCCCCTCGAACACCGGGGAGCTGTTTTTT
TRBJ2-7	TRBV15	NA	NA	CATSVGGSYEQYF	TGTGCCACCAGCGTGGGAGGCTCCTACGAGCAGTACTTC
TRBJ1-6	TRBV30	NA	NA	CAWSGGNSYNSPLHF	TGTGCCTGGAGCGGCGGGAACTCCTATAATTCACCCCTCCACTTT
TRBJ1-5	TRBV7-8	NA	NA	CASSLGYNSNQPQHF	TGTGCCAGCAGCTTAGGGTACAATAGCAATCAGCCCCAGCATTTT
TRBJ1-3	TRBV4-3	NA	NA	CASRPDSFSGNTIYF	TGCGCCAGCAGACCCGACAGTTTCTCTGGAAACACCATATATTTT
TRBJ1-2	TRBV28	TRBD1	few	CASRPGGFGHGYTF	TGTGCCAGCAGACCAGGGGGGTTTGGACATGGCTACACCTTC
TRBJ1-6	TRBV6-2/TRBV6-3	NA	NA	CASSLRGDFRHNSPLHF	TGTGCCAGCAGTTTGCGGGGGGACTTCAGGCATAATTCACCCCTCCACTTT
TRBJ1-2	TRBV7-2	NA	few	CASRGAGYGYTF	TGTGCCAGCAGGGGGGCTGGTTATGGCTACACCTTC
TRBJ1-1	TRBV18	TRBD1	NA	CASSLFSTTGGTEAFF	TGTGCCAGCTCACTATTCTCAACCACAGGGGGTACTGAAGCTTTCTTT
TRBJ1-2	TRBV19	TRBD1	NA	CASSQGAFPNYGYTF	TGTGCCAGTAGTCAGGGGGCGTTTCCCAACTATGGCTACACCTTC
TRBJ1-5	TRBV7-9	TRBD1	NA	CASVSTGGNQPQHF	TGTGCCAGCGTATCAACAGGGGGAAATCAGCCCCAGCATTTT
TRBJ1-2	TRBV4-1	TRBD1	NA	CASRDPTGRLAYGYTF	TGCGCCAGCAGAGATCCGACAGGGCGTTTGGCGTATGGCTACACCTTC
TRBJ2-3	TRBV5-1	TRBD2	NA	CASSFRGTSGGWTDTQYF	TGCGCCAGCAGCTTCCGCGGGACTAGCGGGGGGTGGACAGATACGCAGTATTTT
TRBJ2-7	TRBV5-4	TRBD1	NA	CASSVTGIPGEQYF	TGTGCCAGCAGCGTGACAGGGATCCCTGGCGAGCAGTACTTC
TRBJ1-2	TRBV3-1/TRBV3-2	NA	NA	CASSQDQANYGYTF	TGTGCCAGCAGCCAAGACCAGGCTAACTATGGCTACACCTTC
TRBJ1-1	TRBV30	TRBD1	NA	CAWSVPWTGENTEAFF	TGTGCCTGGAGTGTTCCCTGGACAGGGGAGAACACTGAAGCTTTCTTT
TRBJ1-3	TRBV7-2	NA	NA	CASSLAAGSSGNTIYF	TGTGCCAGCAGCTTAGCAGCAGGCTCCTCTGGAAACACCATATATTTT
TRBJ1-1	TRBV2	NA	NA	CASSERQWNTEAFF	TGTGCCAGCAGTGAAAGACAATGGAACACTGAAGCTTTCTTT
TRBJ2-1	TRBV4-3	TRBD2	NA	CASSQGQRGYNEQFF	TGCGCCAGCAGCCAGGGGCAGCGGGGATACAATGAGCAGTTCTTC
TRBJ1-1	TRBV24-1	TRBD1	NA	CANTTGFRAFF	TGTGCCAACACGACAGGGTTTAGGGCTTTCTTT
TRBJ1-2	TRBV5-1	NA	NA	CASSTYTANYGYTF	TGCGCCAGCAGCACCTACACAGCTAACTATGGCTACACCTTC
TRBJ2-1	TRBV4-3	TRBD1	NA	CASSQGQGRHNEQFF	TGCGCCAGCAGCCAGGGACAGGGCCGCCACAATGAGCAGTTCTTC
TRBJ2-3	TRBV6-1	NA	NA	CASSATSFKKQGTDTQYF	TGTGCCAGCAGTGCCACTAGTTTCAAAAAGCAAGGCACAGATACGCAGTATTTT
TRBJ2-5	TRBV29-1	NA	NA	CSVEGGRGSLETQYF	TGCAGCGTTGAAGGGGGGCGAGGCTCACTGGAGACCCAGTACTTC
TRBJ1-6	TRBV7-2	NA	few	CASSLDGNSPLHF	TGTGCCAGCAGCTTAGACGGGAATTCACCCCTCCACTTT
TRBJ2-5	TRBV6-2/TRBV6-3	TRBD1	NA	CASSYFDRGPETQYF	TGTGCCAGCAGTTACTTCGACAGGGGTCCAGAGACCCAGTACTTC
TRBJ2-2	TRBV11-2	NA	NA	CASSLVRNTRELFF	TGTGCCAGCAGCTTAGTCAGAAACACCAGGGAGCTGTTTTTT
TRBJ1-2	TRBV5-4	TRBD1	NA	CASSSMTGGGYGYTF	TGTGCCAGCAGCTCCATGACAGGGGGGGGCTATGGCTACACCTTC
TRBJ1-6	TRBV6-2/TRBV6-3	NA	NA	CASSYRSSYNSPLHF	TGTGCCAGCAGTTACAGGAGCTCCTATAATTCACCCCTCCACTTT
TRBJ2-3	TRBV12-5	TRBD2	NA	CASGAGTSGASSTDTQYF	TGTGCTAGTGGCGCGGGGACTAGCGGGGCCTCTAGCACAGATACGCAGTATTTT
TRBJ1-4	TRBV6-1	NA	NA	CASSEDQVEKLFF	TGTGCCAGCAGTGAAGACCAGGTTGAAAAACTGTTTTTT
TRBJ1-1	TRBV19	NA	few	CASSIGWGPNTEAFF	TGTGCCAGTAGTATTGGGTGGGGGCCCAACACTGAAGCTTTCTTT
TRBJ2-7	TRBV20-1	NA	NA	CSASSWQGYYEQYF	TGCAGTGCTAGTTCCTGGCAGGGTTACTACGAGCAGTACTTC
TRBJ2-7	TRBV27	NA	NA	CASSPIPQMGHQISYEQYF	TGTGCCAGCAGTCCCATACCCCAGATGGGACACCAGATCTCCTACGAGCAGTACTTC
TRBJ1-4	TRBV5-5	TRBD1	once	CASSLRPRQGNEKLFF	TGTGCCAGCAGCCTACGCCCGCGACAGGGGAATGAAAAACTGTTTTTT
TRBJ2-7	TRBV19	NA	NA	CASSPGLTPYEQYF	TGTGCCAGTAGTCCGGGACTGACTCCCTACGAGCAGTACTTC
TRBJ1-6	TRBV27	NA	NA	CASSNDRSPDSPLHF	TGTGCCAGCAGTAACGACAGGTCCCCTGATTCACCCCTCCACTTT
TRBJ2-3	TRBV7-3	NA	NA	CASSLNPGEGTDTQYF	TGTGCCAGCAGCTTAAATCCGGGGGAGGGCACAGATACGCAGTATTTT
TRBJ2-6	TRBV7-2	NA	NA	CASRGGRLSGAGANVLTF	TGTGCCAGCAGGGGGGGTAGGTTGAGCGGTGCTGGGGCCAACGTCCTGACTTTC
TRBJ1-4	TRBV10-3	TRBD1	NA	CASGQGRAKLFF	TGTGCCAGCGGACAGGGGAGGGCAAAACTGTTTTTT
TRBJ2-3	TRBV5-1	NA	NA	CASSLAAGAFTDTQYF	TGCGCCAGCAGCTTGGCTGCGGGGGCGTTCACAGATACGCAGTATTTT
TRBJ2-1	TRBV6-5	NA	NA	CASSREFYNEQFF	TGTGCCAGCAGCCGAGAGTTTTACAATGAGCAGTTCTTC
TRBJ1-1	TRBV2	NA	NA	CASSEDIEAFF	TGTGCCAGCAGTGAGGACATTGAAGCTTTCTTT
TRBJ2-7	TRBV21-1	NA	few	CASSKGPPAPCGQRSSYEQYF	TGTGCCAGCAGCAAAGGCCCGCCCGCCCCCTGCGGACAGCGATCCTCCTACGAGCAGTACTTC
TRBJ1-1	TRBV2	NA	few	CASSRLGGNTEAFF	TGTGCCAGCAGCCGCTTGGGAGGGAACACTGAAGCTTTCTTT
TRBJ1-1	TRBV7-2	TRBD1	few	CASSLTTGWTEAFF	TGTGCCAGCAGCCTTACGACAGGGTGGACTGAAGCTTTCTTT
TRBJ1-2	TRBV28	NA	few	CASSLVGEGNGYTF	TGTGCCAGCAGTTTGGTCGGGGAGGGGAATGGCTACACCTTC
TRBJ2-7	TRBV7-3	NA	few	CASSRSAQGNYEQYF	TGTGCCAGCAGCCGGTCTGCCCAGGGGAATTACGAGCAGTACTTC
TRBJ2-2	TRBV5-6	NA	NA	CASSLLSGEEGELFF	TGTGCCAGCAGCTTGCTATCAGGGGAAGAGGGGGAGCTGTTTTTT
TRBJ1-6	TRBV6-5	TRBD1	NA	CASSLTGANSPLHF	TGTGCCAGCAGCCTGACAGGGGCGAATTCACCCCTCCACTTT
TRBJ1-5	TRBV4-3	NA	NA	CASSQGAQGYQPQHF	TGCGCCAGCAGCCAAGGGGCACAGGGCTATCAGCCCCAGCATTTT
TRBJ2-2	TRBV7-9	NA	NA	CASSLAGPDTGELFF	TGTGCCAGCAGCTTAGCTGGGCCGGACACCGGGGAGCTGTTTTTT
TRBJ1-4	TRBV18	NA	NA	CASSPGPGINEKLFF	TGTGCCAGCTCTCCAGGGCCAGGGATTAATGAAAAACTGTTTTTT
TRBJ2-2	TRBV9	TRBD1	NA	CASSVPGTGGSGELFF	TGTGCCAGCAGCGTCCCTGGGACAGGGGGATCCGGGGAGCTGTTTTTT
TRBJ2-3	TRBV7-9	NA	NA	CASSLVRDTQYF	TGTGCCAGCAGCTTGGTTCGGGATACGCAGTATTTT
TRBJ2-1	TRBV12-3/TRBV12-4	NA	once	CASTKTLEAQFF	TGTGCCAGCACCAAAACACTGGAGGCGCAGTTCTTC